The 6 T cell receptor beta chains below were found in one sample sequenced in a study of T cells in Graves' hyperthyroidism and ophthalmopathy. The TCR beta CDR3 regions underwent amplification using RNA transcripts as the source. The TCR CDR3 first-round RT-PCR relied on the HTBI primer set. Via MiXCR, TCRdb re-called the multiplex PCR reads, giving one row per CDR3 protein. The table records a few hundred thousand distinct CDR3 sequences, under 60% of them present only once. The sequenced sample consisted of peripheral blood or thyroid tissue (not recorded which). These TCRs come from an adult woman with Graves' disease, either hyperthyroidism or ophthalmopathy (not recorded which).

At least ten counts were recorded for this clonotype. J is TRBJ1-1 and V is TRBV7-9; D remains unclear. CDR3 length: 14 amino acids. Germline assignment: CDR1 SEHNR and CDR2 FQNEAQ (reference sequence). V was pared by 1 base and J by 4 bases, with 10 bases between. CDR3 residues: CASSLGGPSTEAFF. The CDR3 coding sequence is TGTGCCAGCAGCTTAGGAGGGCCATCCACTGAAGCTTTCTTT.

This clonotype was picked up a small number of times. The chain recombines TRBV7-2 with TRBJ1-5; unclear D gene. The CDR3 loop spans 14 amino acids. Trimming removed 3 bases from V and 4 bases from J, with 10 bases in between. Germline V gives CDR1 SGHTA, CDR2 FQGNSA. DNA of the CDR3: TGTGCCAGCAGCTTCAACACAGCTAATCAGCCCCAGCATTTT. This translates into CASSFNTANQPQHF.

This clonotype appeared a single time. The gene calls are TRBV19 and TRBJ2-2; D gene ambiguous. The V end was cut by 0 bases, the J end by 0 bases, with 2 bases between. This CDR3 has 14 residues. Germline V gene data show CDR1 as LNHDA and CDR2 as SQIVND (reference sequence). The CDR3, as DNA: TGTGCCAGTAGTATAGAGGCGAACACCGGGGAGCTGTTTTTT. It yields the protein CASSIEANTGELFF.

This rearrangement joins TRBV28 to TRBJ2-5, with D maybe TRBD2 (7 bases). The CDR3 contains 16 residues. Trimming shortened V by 5 bases and J by 5 bases, and 21 bases separated the two germline ends. Looked up from germline, CDR1 is MDHEN and CDR2 is SYDVKM. This CDR3 reads CASSPGEGGMMETQYF. CDR3 sequence (DNA): TGTGCCAGCAGTCCGGGTGAGGGGGGGATGATGGAGACCCAGTACTTC.

This clonotype was seen a handful of times. The genes are TRBV15 and TRBJ2-7; a weak D match, TRBD1 (7 bases). Germline V CDR1 and CDR2: LNHNV, YYDKDF (reference sequence). Deletions cut 1 base from V and 0 bases from J, with 13 bases between. The CDR3 length is 16 residues. In DNA, the CDR3 is TGTGCCACCAGCAGAGCGGGGGACAGCCTCTCCTACGAGCAGTACTTC. It translates to CATSRAGDSLSYEQYF.

V is TRBV20-1 and J is TRBJ2-5; 10 bases match TRBD1. The CDR3 consists of 15 residues. Germline V lookup: CDR1 DFQATT, CDR2 SNEGSKA (reference sequence). V was clipped by 0 bases and J by 5 bases; unmatched bases: 6. As DNA, the CDR3 is TGCAGTGCTAGAGACGGATGGACAGGGGGGGAGACCCAGTACTTC. The encoded protein is CSARDGWTGGETQYF.